This TCR beta chain was identified in a study of blood T cell repertoires in COVID-19. Study as a whole: Samples taken during acute and convalescent COVID-19 were collected in the United States, Italy and Spain.

Trimming left V 4 bases short and J 2 bases short, with 7 bases between. The CDR3 length is 12 residues. Germline V lookup: CDR1 SGHDT, CDR2 YYEEEE. Authors' data handling: Estimation of nucleated cell counts relied on the amplification of reference gene primers. Profiled with immunoSEQ multiplex PCR; TCRdb holds only in-frame clones, not every one. The V and J calls and clone size come from that table; D and trimming were worked out from the DNA. The table includes about 170,000 clones, about three quarters detected once. This TCR derives from a man aged 55-75 years with acute or convalescent COVID-19. V usage is TRBV5-6 and J usage is TRBJ2-7; D call uncertain. Input material: peripheral blood. CDR3 coding DNA: TGTGCCAGCAGCACCAGTGCCTACGAGCAGTACTTC. Amino acid sequence: CASSTSAYEQYF.